The present T cell receptor (beta chain) was sequenced within a study of T cell responses to AZD1222 COVID-19 vaccine. The table came from immunoSEQ multiplex PCR; TCRdb's copy has only in-frame clones and leaves some out. This sample has roughly 150,000 clones, with around 90% found just once. Germline CDR1 is SEHNR and CDR2 is FQNEAQ (reference sequence). The CDR3 sequence is 15 residues long. Between the trimmed V and J ends, which lost 2 bases and 4 bases, there was a span of 14 bases. The source of this sequence is an adult in good health. This specimen consisted of peripheral blood, obtained on day 0 of AZD1222 vaccination. The chain links TRBV7-9 to TRBJ1-2; D possibly corresponds to TRBD1 (5 bases). For the CDR3, the DNA is TGTGCCAGCAGCTTACAAGGGGAATTGGGCTATGGCTACACCTTC. It yields the protein CASSLQGELGYGYTF. The whole variable domain, remainder taken from reference TRBV7-9 and TRBJ1-2, is DTGVSQNPRHKITKRGQNVTFRCDPISEHNRLYWYRQTLGQGPEFLTYFQNEAQLEKSRLLSDRFSAERPKGSFSTLEIQRTEQGDSAMYLCASSLQGELGYGYTFGSGTRLTVV.